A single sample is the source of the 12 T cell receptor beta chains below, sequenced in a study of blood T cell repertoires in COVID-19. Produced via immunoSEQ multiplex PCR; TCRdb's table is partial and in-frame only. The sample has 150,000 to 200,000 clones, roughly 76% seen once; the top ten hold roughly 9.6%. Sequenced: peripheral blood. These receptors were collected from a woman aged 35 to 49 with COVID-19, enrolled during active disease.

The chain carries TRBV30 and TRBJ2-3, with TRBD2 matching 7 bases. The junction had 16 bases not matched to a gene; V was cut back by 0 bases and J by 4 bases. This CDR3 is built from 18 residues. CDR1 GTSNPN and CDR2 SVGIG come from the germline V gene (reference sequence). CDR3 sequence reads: CAWSVYGGRGFAADTQYF. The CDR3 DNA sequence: TGTGCCTGGAGTGTATATGGCGGGAGAGGGTTTGCGGCAGATACGCAGTATTTT.

The CDR3 region is CASSDRQGFNEQFF. Written as DNA, the CDR3 is TGTGCCAGCAGTGACCGACAGGGTTTCAATGAGCAGTTCTTC. The J gene is TRBJ2-1, the V gene TRBV2; 7 bases align to TRBD1. The CDR3 extends over 14 amino acids. Germline CDR1 is SNHLY and CDR2 is FYNNEI. V lost 3 bases and J lost 6; bases outside the gene matches: 5.

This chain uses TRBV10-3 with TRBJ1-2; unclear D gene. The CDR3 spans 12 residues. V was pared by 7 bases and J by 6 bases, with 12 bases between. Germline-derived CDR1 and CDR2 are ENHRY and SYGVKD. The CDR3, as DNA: TGTGCCATCACGAATGGCGGGGATGGCTACACCTTC. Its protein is CAITNGGDGYTF.

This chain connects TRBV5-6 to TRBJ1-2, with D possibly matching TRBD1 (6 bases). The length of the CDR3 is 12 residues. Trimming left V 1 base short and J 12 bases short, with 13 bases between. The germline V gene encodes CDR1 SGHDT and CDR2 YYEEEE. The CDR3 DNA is TGTGCCAGCAGCTTGCAACAGGGCCGGAACACCTTC. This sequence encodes CASSLQQGRNTF.

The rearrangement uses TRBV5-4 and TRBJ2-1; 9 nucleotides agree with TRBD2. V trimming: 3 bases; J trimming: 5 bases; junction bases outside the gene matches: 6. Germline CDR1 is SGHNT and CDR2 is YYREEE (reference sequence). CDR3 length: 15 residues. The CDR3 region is CASSSKRGANNEQFF. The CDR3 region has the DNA TGTGCCAGCAGCTCTAAGCGGGGGGCCAACAATGAGCAGTTCTTC.

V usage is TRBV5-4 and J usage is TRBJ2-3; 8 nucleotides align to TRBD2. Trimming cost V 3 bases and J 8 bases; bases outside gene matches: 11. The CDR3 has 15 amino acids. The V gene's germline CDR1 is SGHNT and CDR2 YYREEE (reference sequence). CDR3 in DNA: TGTGCCAGCAGCTCCACCGGGACTAGTACACGTACGCAGTATTTT. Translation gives CASSSTGTSTRTQYF.

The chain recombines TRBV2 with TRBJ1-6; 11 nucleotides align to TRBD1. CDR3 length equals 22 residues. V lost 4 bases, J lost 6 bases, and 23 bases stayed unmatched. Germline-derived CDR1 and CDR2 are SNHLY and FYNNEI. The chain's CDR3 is CASSGGDARDRGADSGNSPLHF. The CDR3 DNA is TGTGCCAGCAGTGGAGGGGATGCCCGGGACAGGGGGGCGGACAGTGGTAATTCACCCCTCCACTTT. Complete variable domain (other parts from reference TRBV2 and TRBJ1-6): EPEVTQTPSHQVTQMGQEVILRCVPISNHLYFYWYRQILGQKVEFLVSFYNNEISEKSEIFDDQFSVERPDGSNFTLKIRSTKLEDSAMYFCASSGGDARDRGADSGNSPLHFGNGTRLTVT.

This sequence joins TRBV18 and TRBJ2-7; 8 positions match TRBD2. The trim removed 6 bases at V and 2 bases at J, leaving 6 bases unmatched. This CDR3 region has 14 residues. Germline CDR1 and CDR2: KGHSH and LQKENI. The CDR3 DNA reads TGTGCCAGCTCCCGGAAGCGGGAGCCCTACGAGCAGTACTTC. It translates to CASSRKREPYEQYF. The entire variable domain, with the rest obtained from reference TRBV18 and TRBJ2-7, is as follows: NAGVMQNPRHLVRRRGQEARLRCSPMKGHSHVYWYRQLPEEGLKFMVYLQKENIIDESGMPKERFSAEFPKEGPSILRIQQVVRGDSAAYFCASSRKREPYEQYFGPGTRLTVT.

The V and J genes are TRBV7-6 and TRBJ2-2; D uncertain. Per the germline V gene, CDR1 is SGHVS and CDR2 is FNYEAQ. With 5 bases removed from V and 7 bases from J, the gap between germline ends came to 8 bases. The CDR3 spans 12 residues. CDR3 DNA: TGTGCCAGCAGCCGGGTTGGCGGGGAGCTGTTTTTT. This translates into CASSRVGGELFF.

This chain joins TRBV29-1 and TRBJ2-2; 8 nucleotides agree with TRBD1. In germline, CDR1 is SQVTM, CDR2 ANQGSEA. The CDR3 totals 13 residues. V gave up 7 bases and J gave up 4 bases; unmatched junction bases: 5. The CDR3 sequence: CSAGQGSTGELFF. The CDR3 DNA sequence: TGCAGCGCAGGACAGGGATCCACCGGGGAGCTGTTTTTT.

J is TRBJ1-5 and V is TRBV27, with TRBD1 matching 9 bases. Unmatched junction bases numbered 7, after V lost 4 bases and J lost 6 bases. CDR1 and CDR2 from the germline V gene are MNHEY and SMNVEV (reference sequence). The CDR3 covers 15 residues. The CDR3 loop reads CASSSRDRVRQPQHF. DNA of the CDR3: TGTGCCAGCAGTTCCCGGGACAGGGTTCGTCAGCCCCAGCATTTT.

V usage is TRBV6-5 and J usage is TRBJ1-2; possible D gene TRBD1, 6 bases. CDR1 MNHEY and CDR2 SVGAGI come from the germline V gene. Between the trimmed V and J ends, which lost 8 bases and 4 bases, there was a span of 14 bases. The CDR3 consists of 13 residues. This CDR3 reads CASGRTGPYGYTF. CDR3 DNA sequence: TGTGCCAGCGGGCGAACAGGGCCCTATGGCTACACCTTC.